These T cell receptor beta chains were read from a single sample in a study of identical twins. TCRdb re-derived calls from the 5' RACE reads in MiXCR, one entry per CDR3 protein. The table lists some 500,000 distinct CDR3 sequences, approximately 22% of them singletons. These data were likewise used in another study, on T cells expressing NK-cell markers.

The sequencing sample was made of CD4+ T cells sorted from blood. All receptors derive from a woman under 30 in good health. CDR3s include the opening cysteine and the closing phenylalanine or tryptophan. D genes are given only for firm matches. Size is omitted from some rows. Given values are once, few, many or a class for expanded clones.

CDR3aa | CDR3nt | abundance | j_gene | d_gene | v_gene
CSVGGLAGANTGELFF | TGCAGCGTAGGGGGACTAGCGGGAGCAAACACCGGGGAGCTGTTTTTT | . | TRBJ2-2 | TRBD2 | TRBV29-1
CASSTSENPADTQYF | TGTGCCAGCAGTACTAGCGAGAATCCCGCAGATACGCAGTATTTT | . | TRBJ2-3 | TRBD2 | TRBV6-4
CSAARQGGEQYF | TGCAGTGCTGCCCGACAGGGGGGGGAGCAGTACTTC | . | TRBJ2-7 | TRBD1 | TRBV20-1
CASSGQGLGRDEQFF | TGTGCCAGCAGTGGACAGGGTTTGGGGAGGGATGAGCAGTTCTTC | . | TRBJ2-1 | . | TRBV12-3/TRBV12-4
CASSLKAPRTNEKLFF | TGTGCCAGCAGCCTAAAGGCGCCGCGAACTAATGAAAAACTGTTTTTT | few | TRBJ1-4 | . | TRBV6-1
CASSPGLSTDTQYF | TGTGCCAGCAGCCCGGGACTAAGCACAGATACGCAGTATTTT | many | TRBJ2-3 | TRBD2 | TRBV7-3
CAISNTGTWNTEAFF | TGTGCCATCAGTAATACAGGGACATGGAACACTGAAGCTTTCTTT | few | TRBJ1-1 | . | TRBV10-3
CASSPSWGLEQYF | TGCGCCAGCAGCCCAAGTTGGGGGCTCGAGCAGTACTTC | . | TRBJ2-7 | . | TRBV4-3
CATSDAGVGRASSYNEQFF | TGTGCCACCAGTGATGCAGGGGTTGGTAGGGCCAGCTCCTACAATGAGCAGTTCTTC | few | TRBJ2-1 | . | TRBV24-1
CASSLARSGDTQYF | TGTGCCAGCAGCTTAGCGAGGTCGGGGGATACGCAGTATTTT | . | TRBJ2-3 | . | TRBV7-2
CASSQERQTPSTDTQYF | TGTGCCAGCAGCCAAGAACGGCAGACCCCTAGCACAGATACGCAGTATTTT | . | TRBJ2-3 | . | TRBV3-1
CASSQDWGLAGNPGYEQYF | TGCGCCAGCAGCCAAGATTGGGGACTAGCGGGAAATCCCGGCTACGAGCAGTACTTC | . | TRBJ2-7 | TRBD2 | TRBV4-3
CSAMGSYNQPQHF | TGCAGTGCTATGGGGTCCTACAATCAGCCCCAGCATTTT | . | TRBJ1-5 | . | TRBV20-1
CASSGQTISGNTIYF | TGTGCCAGCAGCGGCCAGACCATCTCTGGAAACACCATATATTTT | . | TRBJ1-3 | . | TRBV6-1
CASSPEGDWFQTQYF | TGTGCCAGCAGCCCGGAGGGCGATTGGTTTCAGACCCAGTACTTC | few | TRBJ2-5 | . | TRBV9
CATSSTSGFLYNEQFF | TGTGCCACCAGCAGCACCTCGGGATTTTTATACAATGAGCAGTTCTTC | . | TRBJ2-1 | . | TRBV15
CSASGGGPYNEQFF | TGCAGTGCTAGCGGGGGGGGTCCCTACAATGAGCAGTTCTTC | . | TRBJ2-1 | TRBD2 | TRBV20-1
CASSPPWGDGLREKLFF | TGTGCCAGCAGTCCCCCGTGGGGCGACGGTCTTCGCGAAAAACTGTTTTTT | few | TRBJ1-4 | . | TRBV12-3/TRBV12-4
CASSFGLAGVEQYF | TGTGCCAGCAGTTTTGGTCTAGCGGGAGTCGAGCAGTACTTC | many | TRBJ2-7 | TRBD2 | TRBV12-3/TRBV12-4
CASSQELAAYEQYF | TGCGCCAGCAGCCAAGAACTAGCGGCCTACGAGCAGTACTTC | few | TRBJ2-7 | TRBD2 | TRBV4-1
CAISRMTGSSYNEQFF | TGTGCCATCAGCCGGATGACGGGGAGCTCCTACAATGAGCAGTTCTTC | . | TRBJ2-1 | . | TRBV10-3
CASSLTSTTEAFF | TGCGCCAGCAGTTTGACAAGTACAACTGAAGCTTTCTTT | many | TRBJ1-1 | . | TRBV5-1
CASSTRQGIYEQYF | TGCGCCAGCAGCACCCGACAGGGAATCTACGAGCAGTACTTC | few | TRBJ2-7 | TRBD1 | TRBV5-1
CASSLLPVHQPQHF | TGTGCCAGCAGCTTGCTGCCAGTCCATCAGCCCCAGCATTTT | . | TRBJ1-5 | . | TRBV5-5
CASSLDPNQPQHF | TGCGCCAGCAGCTTGGACCCCAATCAGCCCCAGCATTTT | many | TRBJ1-5 | . | TRBV5-1
CASSLRQGAGYTF | TGTGCCAGCAGTTTGCGGCAGGGGGCGGGCTACACCTTC | . | TRBJ1-2 | TRBD1 | TRBV12-3/TRBV12-4
CSARGETSGQETQYF | TGCAGTGCTAGAGGGGAAACTAGCGGTCAAGAGACCCAGTACTTC | few | TRBJ2-5 | TRBD2 | TRBV20-1
CATRQGTMNTEAFF | TGTGCCACTCGACAGGGAACCATGAACACTGAAGCTTTCTTT | many | TRBJ1-1 | TRBD1 | TRBV6-1
CASSEVRQDQAFF | TGTGCCAGCAGTGAAGTGCGACAGGACCAAGCTTTCTTT | . | TRBJ1-1 | . | TRBV6-1
CSVEVPGQGLYEQFF | TGCAGCGTTGAAGTTCCGGGACAGGGTTTGTATGAGCAGTTCTTC | many | TRBJ2-1 | TRBD1 | TRBV29-1
CSARVGTNTEAFF | TGCAGTGCTAGAGTAGGGACTAACACTGAAGCTTTCTTT | many | TRBJ1-1 | . | TRBV20-1
CASSRDSLGNEQFF | TGTGCCAGTTCCCGGGACTCCCTAGGGAATGAGCAGTTCTTC | few | TRBJ2-1 | . | TRBV6-1
CASSLYPIAGGPSEQFF | TGTGCCAGCAGTTTATACCCTATAGCGGGGGGGCCTAGTGAGCAGTTCTTC | . | TRBJ2-1 | TRBD2 | TRBV27
CASSPGGGPQYF | TGCGCCAGCAGCCCTGGGGGGGGCCCGCAGTACTTC | few | TRBJ2-7 | . | TRBV5-1
CASRARGKDTEAFF | TGTGCCAGCCGGGCGAGGGGGAAGGACACTGAAGCTTTCTTT | few | TRBJ1-1 | . | TRBV9
CASRVRTGKTNTEAFF | TGTGCCAGCAGGGTCCGGACAGGGAAGACGAACACTGAAGCTTTCTTT | few | TRBJ1-1 | TRBD1 | TRBV12-3/TRBV12-4
CASSSGLAGVGRETQYF | TGCGCCAGCAGCTCGGGACTAGCGGGAGTCGGGCGAGAGACCCAGTACTTC | . | TRBJ2-5 | TRBD2 | TRBV5-1
CASSLRREGLTGELFF | TGTGCCAGCAGCTTGAGGCGGGAGGGCCTCACCGGGGAGCTGTTTTTT | . | TRBJ2-2 | TRBD2 | TRBV5-5
CASSVLGSGELFF | TGTGCCAGCAGCGTACTTGGTTCCGGGGAGCTGTTTTTT | . | TRBJ2-2 | . | TRBV9
CASGLAGGYNEQFF | TGTGCTAGTGGTTTAGCGGGGGGCTACAATGAGCAGTTCTTC | few | TRBJ2-1 | TRBD2 | TRBV12-5
CASGLDLRETQYF | TGTGCTAGTGGTTTGGACCTAAGGGAGACCCAGTACTTC | few | TRBJ2-5 | . | TRBV12-5
CASRLGGSGNTIYF | TGTGCCAGCAGGCTGGGCGGCTCTGGAAACACCATATATTTT | once | TRBJ1-3 | . | TRBV27
CASSVATGASYEQYF | TGTGCCAGCAGCGTAGCTACGGGAGCCTCCTACGAGCAGTACTTC | . | TRBJ2-7 | . | TRBV9
CSARDYVGYYEQYF | TGCAGTGCTAGAGATTACGTCGGCTACTACGAGCAGTACTTC | . | TRBJ2-7 | . | TRBV20-1
CASSYTGDTEAFF | TGTGCCAGCAGTTACACAGGGGACACTGAAGCTTTCTTT | . | TRBJ1-1 | TRBD1 | TRBV6-5
CASSLGITGEQFF | TGTGCCAGCAGCTTAGGGATTACTGGTGAGCAGTTCTTC | few | TRBJ2-1 | . | TRBV7-9
CASSELAGGDEQYF | TGTGCCAGCAGTGAACTAGCGGGAGGGGACGAGCAGTACTTC | few | TRBJ2-7 | TRBD2 | TRBV2
CASTQTGLAISDTQYF | TGTGCCAGCACCCAAACCGGCCTAGCTATTTCAGATACGCAGTATTTT | few | TRBJ2-3 | . | TRBV6-1
CASSPHPGRRGQETQYF | TGTGCCAGCAGTCCTCACCCCGGGAGGCGGGGACAAGAGACCCAGTACTTC | . | TRBJ2-5 | TRBD2 | TRBV12-3/TRBV12-4
CASSRTGTTFYNEQFF | TGTGCCAGCAGCAGGACCGGGACTACCTTTTACAATGAGCAGTTCTTC | few | TRBJ2-1 | TRBD2 | TRBV11-2
CASSLLPGGVSETQYF | TGTGCCAGCAGCTTACTCCCAGGGGGCGTCTCAGAGACCCAGTACTTC | . | TRBJ2-5 | TRBD1 | TRBV7-6
CSAERSETQYF | TGCAGTGCGGAACGTTCAGAGACCCAGTACTTC | . | TRBJ2-5 | . | TRBV20-1
CSVEGPRGAYNEQFF | TGCAGCGTTGAAGGTCCCCGGGGAGCGTACAATGAGCAGTTCTTC | many | TRBJ2-1 | . | TRBV29-1
CASSAFSTSGNSYEQYF | TGTGCCAGCAGTGCATTCTCGACTAGCGGAAATTCTTACGAGCAGTACTTC | few | TRBJ2-7 | TRBD2 | TRBV27
CASSLTTTEAFF | TGTGCCAGCAGCTTAACGACAACTGAAGCTTTCTTT | . | TRBJ1-1 | . | TRBV7-9